The TCR beta chain under discussion was sequenced for a study of OX40 agonist ivuxolimab in advanced cancers. The overall study: Administration of intravenous ivuxolimab to patients occurred every 2 weeks at 0.01 to 10 mg/kg. The eligibility criteria allowed prior anti-PD-1, anti-PD-L1 or anti-CTLA-4 therapy, and roughly 39% had some. Age averaged about 66 years (range about 20 to 80), and roughly 82% were male. General study results and limits: Both CD4+ and CD8+ T cell populations in blood had undergone clonal expansion by week 6 at 0.1 to 3.0 mg/kg.

Looked up from germline, CDR1 is SNHLY and CDR2 is FYNNEI. V lost 6 bases and J lost 2, with 14 bases in between. There are 14 residues in the CDR3. This clone was recorded only once. Antigen unknown. Sequenced by immunoSEQ multiplex PCR; TCRdb stores in-frame clones only, minus some. The data contain 65,000 to 100,000 clones, 75% to 95% of them singletons. The TCR comes from an adult with an advanced solid tumor such as melanoma, head and neck, liver or kidney cancer. The rearrangement uses TRBV2 and TRBJ2-7; D is undetermined. This sample comprised CD4+ or CD8+ T cells sorted from blood, obtained in a trial of the OX40 agonist ivuxolimab. The CDR3 DNA reads TGTGCCAGCAGCGGGCTGATGAGGACCTACGAGCAGTACTTC. It codes for CASSGLMRTYEQYF.